This T cell receptor beta chain was captured by sequencing in a study of T cells after yellow fever vaccination. This clonotype turned up a few times. Its cognate antigen is unknown. TCRdb fed the 5' RACE reads into MiXCR, producing one record per CDR3 protein. This table has 200,000 to 300,000 distinct CDR3 sequences, about 7% appearing once. The V end was cut by 5 bases, the J end by 5 bases, with 21 bases between. The CDR3 totals 16 residues. Germline lookup yields CDR1 SEHNR and CDR2 FQNEAQ (reference sequence). General study points: Booster samples showed a return of most primary-vaccination clones (roughly 96% CD4, 88% CD8).

The V and J genes are TRBV7-9 and TRBJ2-5; D possibly matches TRBD1 or TRBD2 (5 bases each). This sample comprised CD4+ T cells sorted from PBMCs, obtained on the day of the yellow fever booster vaccination. The source of this sequence is a man younger than 40 who received the YFV17D yellow fever vaccine. CDR3 bases: TGTGCCAGCAGCCTTTGGTCAGGGACGAGTATTGAGACCCAGTACTTC. Its translation: CASSLWSGTSIETQYF. Complete variable domain (other parts from reference TRBV7-9 and TRBJ2-5): DTGVSQNPRHKITKRGQNVTFRCDPISEHNRLYWYRQTLGQGPEFLTYFQNEAQLEKSRLLSDRFSAERPKGSFSTLEIQRTEQGDSAMYLCASSLWSGTSIETQYFGPGTRLLVL.